These 22 T cell receptor beta chains were sequenced from one sample in a study of T cell clones after liver transplantation. Profiling relied on immunoSEQ multiplex PCR, and the TCRdb table lists in-frame clones only, not all of them. The table includes roughly 80,000 clones, roughly four fifths detected once. Sequencing used CD4+ T cells from blood, obtained 45 to 46 months after liver transplant. Receptors originate from a human patient who received a liver transplant. The T cells may come from the graft donor.

V and J are TRBV2 and TRBJ2-4, with D tentatively TRBD2 (6 bases). V shed 7 bases and J shed 1 base, with 23 bases lying between them. The CDR3 consists of 18 residues. Germline assignment: CDR1 SNHLY and CDR2 FYNNEI. CDR3 in amino acids: CASNRLAHEVGAKNIQYF. The CDR3 nucleotides read TGTGCCAGCAATCGTCTAGCGCACGAGGTTGGGGCCAAAAACATTCAGTACTTC.

The J gene is TRBJ2-7, the V gene TRBV9; no clear D gene. V was clipped by 0 bases and J by 2 bases, with 12 bases between them. CDR3 length equals 15 residues. Germline V gene data show CDR1 as SGDLS and CDR2 as YYNGEE. The CDR3 DNA follows: TGTGCCAGCAGCGTAGAGCCGGTTAGGACCTACGAGCAGTACTTC. Protein: CASSVEPVRTYEQYF.

The chain uses TRBV6-1 and TRBJ2-1; 11 bases fit TRBD2. Germline V gene lookup returns CDR1 MNHNS and CDR2 SASEGT. The V and J ends lost 7 bases and 10 bases, in that order; junction bases with no gene match: 9. This CDR3 is 14 amino acids long. Written as DNA, the CDR3 is TGTGCCAGCACAAGGACTAGCGGGCCACCCGAGCAGTTCTTC. It is translated as CASTRTSGPPEQFF.

This chain uses TRBV5-1 with TRBJ2-1, with 8 bases matching TRBD2. This CDR3 comprises 17 residues. CDR1 is SGHRS and CDR2 is YFSETQ in the germline V gene. The V gene end was trimmed by 0 bases and the J gene end by 6 bases; junction bases not matched to a gene: 11. CDR3 sequence: CASSLGAGAGAVNEQFF. CDR3 DNA sequence: TGCGCCAGCAGCTTGGGGGCCGGAGCGGGAGCGGTCAATGAGCAGTTCTTC.

This CDR3 reads CASSLGGAGTQRYGYTF. The CDR3 DNA reads TGTGCCAGCAGTTTAGGGGGAGCCGGGACACAAAGATATGGCTACACCTTC. The rearrangement uses TRBV28 and TRBJ1-2; TRBD1 might be the D (6 bases). The length of the CDR3 is 17 residues. Germline V lookup: CDR1 MDHEN, CDR2 SYDVKM. Trimming stripped 2 bases from V and 5 bases from J, with 21 bases between.

The gene calls are TRBV27 and TRBJ1-5; TRBD1 agrees at 10 bases. CDR1 is MNHEY, CDR2 SMNVEV, per germline (reference sequence). The trim removed 6 bases at V and 7 bases at J, leaving 15 bases unmatched. The CDR3 has 17 amino acids. CDR3 amino acids: CASRKTGGTASSQPQHF. CDR3 nucleotide sequence: TGTGCCAGCAGAAAGACAGGGGGCACCGCATCGTCCCAGCCCCAGCATTTT.

The V gene is TRBV7-9, the J gene TRBJ2-1; D gene uncertain. The CDR3 extends over 16 amino acids. CDR1 is SEHNR, CDR2 FQNEAQ, per germline (reference sequence). V gave up 2 bases and J gave up 0 bases, with 11 bases separating them. DNA of the CDR3: TGTGCCAGCAGCTTACAGAAGGGCTACTCCTACAATGAGCAGTTCTTC. Translation: CASSLQKGYSYNEQFF.

J is TRBJ1-2 and V is TRBV6-1, with D uncertain. The V gene's germline CDR1 is MNHNS and CDR2 SASEGT. Trimming stripped 7 bases from V and 4 bases from J, with 16 bases between. CDR3 length: 14 amino acids. CDR3 nucleotides: TGTGCCAGCACACGAGGCTCCCCAATCTATGGCTACACCTTC. Encoded protein: CASTRGSPIYGYTF.

The chain links TRBV5-1 to TRBJ2-5; tentatively, D is TRBD2 (5 bases). The germline CDR1 and CDR2 sequences are SGHRS and YFSETQ. The CDR3 is made up of 13 amino acids. The V gene lost 2 bases and the J gene lost 5 bases, with 10 bases spanning the gap. The chain's CDR3 is CASSFVGDETQYF. The CDR3 DNA reads as TGCGCCAGCAGCTTCGTGGGAGATGAGACCCAGTACTTC.

This clone appeared a few times. The rearrangement joins TRBV15 to TRBJ1-2; 10 nucleotides line up with TRBD1. Germline assignment: CDR1 LNHNV and CDR2 YYDKDF (reference sequence). CDR3 length: 14 amino acids. With V trimmed by 2 bases and J by 4 bases, 1 base remained unmatched. CDR3 protein: CATSRWTGGYGYTF. The CDR3 bases are TGTGCCACCAGCAGATGGACAGGGGGCTATGGCTACACCTTC.

The CDR3 is CASSPQVLESNEQFF. DNA of the CDR3: TGTGCCAGCTCACCACAGGTGTTGGAGAGCAATGAGCAGTTCTTC. The J gene is TRBJ2-1, the V gene TRBV18; D remains unclear. Trimming left V 1 base short and J 6 bases short, with 13 bases between. Germline CDR1 and CDR2: KGHSH and LQKENI. This CDR3 region has 15 residues.

This chain connects TRBV6-5 to TRBJ1-5; D is undetermined. The length of the CDR3 is 12 residues. Germline CDR1 and CDR2: MNHEY and SVGAGI. V lost 8 bases and J 6 bases, leaving 11 bases between the germline ends. CDR3 sequence reads: CASGIGAQPQHF. The CDR3 DNA reads as TGTGCCAGCGGTATCGGAGCTCAGCCCCAGCATTTT.

The V call is TRBV6-6, the J call TRBJ1-1; 8 bases align to TRBD1. The germline gives CDR1 MNHNY, CDR2 SVGAGI (reference sequence). The CDR3 length is 15 residues. V trimming: 5 bases; J trimming: 6 bases; junction bases outside the gene matches: 11. The CDR3 nucleotides are TGTGCCAGCAGTGGCCGCCAGACAGGGGTTGCTGAAGCTTTCTTT. Encoded protein: CASSGRQTGVAEAFF.

This clone was counted many times. The chain couples TRBV15 to TRBJ2-7; TRBD2 might be the D (6 bases). Germline loops: CDR1 LNHNV, CDR2 YYDKDF (reference sequence). The CDR3 runs 16 residues. V dropped 0 bases and J dropped 2 bases, with 14 bases sitting between them. The CDR3 sequence: CATSRDWRGTPYEQYF. As DNA, the CDR3 is TGTGCCACCAGCAGAGATTGGCGCGGGACCCCCTACGAGCAGTACTTC.

This clone appeared once. This chain uses TRBV7-2 with TRBJ1-2; 8 bases align to TRBD1. In germline, CDR1 is SGHTA, CDR2 FQGNSA. The CDR3 contains 15 residues. V lost 3 bases to trimming and J lost 4 bases; unmatched junction nucleotides: 7. CDR3 residues: CASSFGGQALYGYTF. For the CDR3, the DNA is TGTGCCAGCAGCTTTGGGGGACAGGCGCTCTATGGCTACACCTTC. The whole variable domain, remainder taken from reference TRBV7-2 and TRBJ1-2, is GAGVSQSPSNKVTEKGKDVELRCDPISGHTALYWYRQSLGQGLEFLIYFQGNSAPDKSGLPSDRFSAERTGGSVSTLTIQRTQQEDSAVYLCASSFGGQALYGYTFGSGTRLTVV.

This chain links TRBV5-1 with TRBJ1-1; TRBD1 agrees at 7 bases. The germline CDR1 and CDR2 sequences are SGHRS and YFSETQ. The CDR3 is made up of 14 amino acids. Trimming at V came to 4 bases and at J to 0 bases, leaving 3 bases not matched to a gene. The CDR3 here is CASSQQGLNTEAFF. Written as DNA, the CDR3 is TGCGCCAGCAGCCAACAGGGGCTGAACACTGAAGCTTTCTTT.

J is TRBJ1-1 and V is TRBV5-1; TRBD1 aligns across 8 bases. CDR1 is SGHRS and CDR2 is YFSETQ in the germline V gene. The CDR3 runs to 11 residues. V shed 5 bases, J shed 12 bases, and the junction held 6 bases outside the gene matches. The chain's CDR3 is CASRGQGEPFF. CDR3 sequence (DNA): TGCGCCAGCAGAGGACAGGGAGAACCTTTCTTT.

This chain links TRBV28 with TRBJ2-3; 7 bases line up with TRBD2. This CDR3 spans 16 amino acids. V trimming: 2 bases; J trimming: 2 bases; junction bases outside the gene matches: 7. Germline V gene lookup returns CDR1 MDHEN and CDR2 SYDVKM. The CDR3 is CASSLNQRLATDTQYF. The CDR3 DNA reads as TGTGCCAGCAGTTTAAACCAGAGACTAGCCACAGATACGCAGTATTTT.

The chain combines TRBV5-1 with TRBJ1-1; D is ambiguous. Trimming removed 0 bases from V and 3 bases from J, with 12 bases in between. Germline CDR1 is SGHRS and CDR2 is YFSETQ. The CDR3 loop spans 15 amino acids. The CDR3 DNA reads TGCGCCAGCAGCTTGGATGGGTCCGTGTACACTGAAGCTTTCTTT. Amino acid sequence: CASSLDGSVYTEAFF.

The gene calls are TRBV18 and TRBJ2-7; D not resolved. V lost 1 base, J lost 2 bases, and 9 bases lay in between. The CDR3 consists of 14 residues. Germline loops: CDR1 KGHSH, CDR2 LQKENI. CDR3 bases: TGTGCCAGCTCACCACAGAGATCTACCTACGAGCAGTACTTC. Translating gives CASSPQRSTYEQYF.

The CDR3 DNA reads as TGTGCCAGCAGCCTAAGGTCGGGACGGAGCACAGATACGCAGTATTTT. Translating gives CASSLRSGRSTDTQYF. V and J are TRBV11-3 and TRBJ2-3; D may match TRBD1 or TRBD2 (5 bases each). Germline CDR1 and CDR2: SGHNT and YENEEA. This CDR3 is built from 16 residues. V gave up 5 bases and J gave up 0 bases, with 15 bases separating them. Full variable domain (outside the CDR3, taken from reference TRBV11-3 and TRBJ2-3): EAGVVQSPRYKIIEKKQPVAFWCNPISGHNTLYWYLQNLGQGPELLIRYENEEAVDDSQLPKDRFSAERLKGVDSTLKIQPAELGDSAVYLCASSLRSGRSTDTQYFGPGTRLTVL.

This chain joins TRBV29-1 and TRBJ1-2; D is perhaps TRBD1 (5 bases). CDR3 length: 13 residues. The V end lost 4 bases, the J end lost 8 bases, and 17 bases lay between the germline ends. The germline V gene encodes CDR1 SQVTM and CDR2 ANQGSEA. The CDR3 region is CSVGSGTVGGYTF. For the CDR3, the DNA is TGCAGCGTTGGATCGGGGACCGTGGGGGGCTACACCTTC.